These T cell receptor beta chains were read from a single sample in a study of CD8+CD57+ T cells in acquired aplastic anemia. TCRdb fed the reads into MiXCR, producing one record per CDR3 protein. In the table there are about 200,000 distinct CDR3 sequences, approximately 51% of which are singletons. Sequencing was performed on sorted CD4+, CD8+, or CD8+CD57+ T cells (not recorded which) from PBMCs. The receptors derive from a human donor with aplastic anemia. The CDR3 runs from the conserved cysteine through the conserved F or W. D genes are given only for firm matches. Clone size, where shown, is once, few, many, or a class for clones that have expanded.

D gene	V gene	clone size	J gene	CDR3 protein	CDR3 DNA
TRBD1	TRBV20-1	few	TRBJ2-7	CSATVPGQGGVEQYF	TGCAGTGCTACGGTACCGGGACAGGGGGGCGTCGAGCAGTACTTC
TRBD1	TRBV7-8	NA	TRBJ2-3	CASRPQGATTDTQYF	TGTGCCAGCAGGCCACAGGGGGCCACCACAGATACGCAGTATTTT
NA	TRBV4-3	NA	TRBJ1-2	CASSQGAAYTF	TGCGCCAGCAGCCAAGGTGCAGCCTACACCTTC
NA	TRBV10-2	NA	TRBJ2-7	CAISESGDSEQYF	TGTGCCATCAGTGAGTCGGGGGATAGCGAGCAGTACTTC
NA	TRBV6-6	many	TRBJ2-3	CASSYVTDSSTDTQYF	TGTGCCAGCAGTTACGTCACAGACTCTAGCACAGATACGCAGTATTTT
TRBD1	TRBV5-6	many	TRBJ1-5	CASSQYVQGISNQPQHF	TGTGCCAGCAGCCAATATGTACAGGGGATCAGCAATCAGCCCCAGCATTTT
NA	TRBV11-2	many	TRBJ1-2	CASSSGTLGAYGYTF	TGTGCCAGCAGCTCCGGGACTCTCGGTGCTTATGGCTACACCTTC
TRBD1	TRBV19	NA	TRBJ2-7	CASSRDSDEQYF	TGTGCCAGCAGCAGGGACAGTGACGAGCAGTACTTC
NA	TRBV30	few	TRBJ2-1	CAWSLYRANEQFF	TGTGCCTGGAGCCTCTACAGGGCCAATGAGCAGTTCTTC
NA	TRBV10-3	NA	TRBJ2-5	CAISEGGQETQYF	TGTGCCATCAGTGAGGGTGGGCAAGAGACCCAGTACTTC
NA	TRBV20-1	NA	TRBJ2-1	CSASPLTEEFF	TGCAGTGCTAGTCCACTGACTGAAGAGTTCTTC
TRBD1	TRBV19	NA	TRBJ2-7	CASSMDRGGEQYF	TGTGCCAGTAGTATGGACAGGGGCGGCGAGCAGTACTTC
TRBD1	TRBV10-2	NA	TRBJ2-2	CASSESGGRGGYAFANTGELFF	TGCGCCAGCAGTGAGTCAGGGGGCAGAGGTGGCTACGCCTTCGCGAACACCGGGGAGCTGTTTTTT
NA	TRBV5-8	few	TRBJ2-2	CASSLARGASTGELFF	TGTGCCAGCAGCTTGGCCCGGGGGGCTAGCACCGGGGAGCTGTTTTTT
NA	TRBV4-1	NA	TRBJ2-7	CASSQARGYEQYF	TGCGCCAGCAGCCAAGCCAGGGGCTACGAGCAGTACTTC
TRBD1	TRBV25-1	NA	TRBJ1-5	CASTLKGQGVNQPQHF	TGTGCCAGCACTCTAAAGGGACAGGGGGTCAATCAGCCCCAGCATTTT
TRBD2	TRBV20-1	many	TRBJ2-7	CSAPKGGTSGSYEQYF	TGCAGTGCCCCCAAAGGAGGAACTAGCGGTTCCTACGAGCAGTACTTC
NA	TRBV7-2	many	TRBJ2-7	CASRQDISYEQYF	TGTGCCAGCAGACAAGACATTTCCTACGAGCAGTACTTC
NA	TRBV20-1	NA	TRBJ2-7	CSARRGGTVYYEQYF	TGCAGTGCTAGAAGGGGAGGGACAGTCTACTACGAGCAGTACTTC
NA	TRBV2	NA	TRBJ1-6	CASSDRGVDNSPLHF	TGTGCCAGCAGTGATCGGGGGGTCGATAATTCACCCCTCCACTTT
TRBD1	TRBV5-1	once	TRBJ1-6	CASSLAGTEGYNSPLHF	TGCGCCAGCAGCTTAGCCGGGACAGAGGGTTATAATTCACCCCTCCACTTT
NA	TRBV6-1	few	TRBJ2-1	CASRTEKYSYNEQFF	TGTGCCAGCAGGACAGAAAAATACTCCTACAATGAGCAGTTCTTC
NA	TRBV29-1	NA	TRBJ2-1	CSVSPSGVWYEQFF	TGCAGCGTATCCCCGAGTGGGGTATGGTATGAGCAGTTCTTC
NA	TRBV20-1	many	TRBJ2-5	CSARGGFRVQETQYF	TGCAGTGCTAGGGGTGGCTTTCGGGTGCAAGAGACCCAGTACTTC
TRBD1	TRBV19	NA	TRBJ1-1	CASKGGAGGNTEAFF	TGTGCCAGTAAAGGGGGGGCAGGGGGTAACACTGAAGCTTTCTTT
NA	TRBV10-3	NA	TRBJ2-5	CASSSSVGAQYF	TGTGCCAGCAGTTCCTCCGTCGGGGCCCAGTACTTC
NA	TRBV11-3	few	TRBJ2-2	CASSLWGPSNTGELFF	TGTGCCAGCAGCTTATGGGGGCCCTCGAACACCGGGGAGCTGTTTTTT
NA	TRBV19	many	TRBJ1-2	CASSIQKGSRQDYTF	TGTGCCAGTAGTATACAGAAGGGCAGCCGACAGGACTACACCTTC
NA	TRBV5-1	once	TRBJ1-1	CASSPPAPQGTEAFF	TGCGCCAGCAGCCCGCCCGCCCCTCAGGGGACTGAAGCTTTCTTT
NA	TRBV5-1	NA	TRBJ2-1	CASSLAGVRGDEQFF	TGCGCCAGCAGCTTGGCGGGGGTGAGGGGTGATGAGCAGTTCTTC
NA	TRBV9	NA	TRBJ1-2	CASSVASTGGYGYTF	TGTGCCAGCAGCGTAGCTTCGACAGGCGGGTATGGCTACACCTTC
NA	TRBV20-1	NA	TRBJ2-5	CSARDPLRQETQYF	TGCAGTGCTAGAGATCCTCTACGTCAAGAGACCCAGTACTTC
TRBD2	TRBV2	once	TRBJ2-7	CASSVVSGGSEQYF	TGTGCCAGCAGTGTGGTCAGCGGGGGATCCGAGCAGTACTTC
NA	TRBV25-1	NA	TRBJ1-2	CASSPAGQWGYGYTF	TGTGCCAGCAGTCCGGCAGGTCAGTGGGGCTATGGCTACACCTTC
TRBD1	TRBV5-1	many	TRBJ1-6	CASSFRQGDNSPLHF	TGCGCCAGCAGCTTCCGACAGGGTGACAATTCACCCCTCCACTTT
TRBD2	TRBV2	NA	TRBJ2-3	CASSRRTSGGRDTQYF	TGTGCCAGCAGCCGCAGGACTAGCGGGGGGCGGGATACGCAGTATTTT
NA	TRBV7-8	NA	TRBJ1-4	CASSSRRGNGKLFF	TGTGCCAGCAGCTCCCGACGCGGGAATGGAAAACTGTTTTTT
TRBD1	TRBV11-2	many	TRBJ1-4	CASSRGQGTSTNEKLFF	TGTGCCAGCAGTCGAGGACAGGGGACTTCTACTAATGAAAAACTGTTTTTT
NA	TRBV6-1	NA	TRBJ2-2	CASFPGGLGGELFF	TGTGCCAGCTTCCCGGGGGGCTTGGGGGGGGAGCTGTTTTTT
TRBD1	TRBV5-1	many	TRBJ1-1	CASSLGGDWAEAFF	TGCGCCAGCAGCTTAGGGGGCGATTGGGCTGAAGCTTTCTTT
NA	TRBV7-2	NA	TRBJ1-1	CASLLPAVNTEAFF	TGTGCCAGCTTACTCCCGGCGGTGAACACTGAAGCTTTCTTT
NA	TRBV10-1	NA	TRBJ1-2	CASSQDPGSNYGYTF	TGCGCCAGCAGCCAAGACCCAGGCTCCAACTATGGCTACACCTTC
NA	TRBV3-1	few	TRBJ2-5	CASSRREETQYF	TGTGCCAGCAGCCGCAGGGAAGAGACCCAGTACTTC
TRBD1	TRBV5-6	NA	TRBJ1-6	CASSPGTGAEGSPLHF	TGTGCCAGCAGTCCCGGGACAGGGGCGGAGGGTTCACCCCTCCACTTT
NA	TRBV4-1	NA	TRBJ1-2	CASSQDRGAGGYTF	TGCGCCAGCAGCCAAGATCGGGGGGCGGGAGGCTACACCTTC
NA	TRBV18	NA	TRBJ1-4	CASSAAGATNEKLFF	TGTGCCAGCTCAGCAGCAGGGGCAACTAATGAAAAACTGTTTTTT
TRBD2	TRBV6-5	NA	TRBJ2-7	CASSYFGLVTYEQYF	TGTGCCAGCAGTTACTTCGGACTAGTAACCTACGAGCAGTACTTC
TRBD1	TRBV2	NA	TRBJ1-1	CASSPGQCEWTEAFF	TGTGCCAGCAGTCCGGGACAGTGTGAGTGGACTGAAGCTTTCTTT
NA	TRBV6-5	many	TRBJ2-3	CASSYSGGTDTQYF	TGTGCCAGCAGTTACTCGGGCGGGACAGATACGCAGTATTTT
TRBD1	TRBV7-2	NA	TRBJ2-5	CASSTGQGTETQCF	TGTGCCAGCAGCACAGGACAGGGTACAGAGACCCAGTGCTTC